Following are 26 T cell receptor beta chains from one sample sequenced in a study of cytomegalovirus exposure and HLA in healthy donors. The study ran its PCR with 60 Vbeta and 13 Jbeta primers. The table came from immunoSEQ multiplex PCR; TCRdb's copy has only in-frame clones and leaves some out. This table holds under 200,000 clones, about 80% found once. Material: PBMCs. These receptors were taken from a woman aged 40 to 49 in good health and CMV-seronegative.

The CDR3 bases are TGCGCCAGCAGCTTGGAGTTACAGGGGACCGGGGAGCTGTTTTTT. It codes for CASSLELQGTGELFF. The V and J genes are TRBV5-1 and TRBJ2-2, with 7 nucleotides matching TRBD1. Germline values: CDR1 SGHRS, CDR2 YFSETQ. This CDR3 has 15 residues. With V trimmed by 0 bases and J by 5 bases, 4 bases remained unmatched.

The V and J genes are TRBV11-2 and TRBJ2-1; D may be TRBD2 (5 bases). Germline V gives CDR1 SGHAT, CDR2 FQNNGV. Trimming cost V 1 base and J 0 bases, with 7 bases left between them. The CDR3 is 15 amino acids. CDR3 sequence (DNA): TGTGCCAGCAGCTTAGGTGGGAGCTCCTACAATGAGCAGTTCTTC. Translating it yields CASSLGGSSYNEQFF. Filled out from reference TRBV11-2 and TRBJ2-1, the complete variable domain reads EAGVAQSPRYKIIEKRQSVAFWCNPISGHATLYWYQQILGQGPKLLIQFQNNGVVDDSQLPKDRFSAERLKGVDSTLKIQPAKLEDSAVYLCASSLGGSSYNEQFFGPGTRLTVL.

This clone was seen a handful of times. V gene TRBV5-1 combines with J gene TRBJ1-4; 8 bases align to TRBD1. CDR1 is SGHRS and CDR2 is YFSETQ in the germline V gene. With V trimmed by 6 bases and J by 5 bases, 9 bases remained unmatched. This CDR3 contains 15 residues. This CDR3 reads CASKEQGVGNEKLFF. The CDR3 DNA sequence: TGCGCCAGCAAGGAACAGGGGGTGGGAAATGAAAAACTGTTTTTT.

This clone was counted a single time. The chain couples TRBV29-1 to TRBJ1-4, with a possible D match to TRBD1 (5 bases). V was trimmed by 6 bases and J by 3 bases, leaving 11 bases between them. From germline, CDR1 is SQVTM and CDR2 ANQGSEA. The CDR3 loop spans 13 amino acids. CDR3 residues: CSVGGYPNEKLFF. As DNA, the CDR3 is TGCAGCGTGGGGGGGTATCCTAATGAAAAACTGTTTTTT. Complete variable domain (other parts from reference TRBV29-1 and TRBJ1-4): SAVISQKPSRDICQRGTSLTIQCQVDSQVTMMFWYRQQPGQSLTLIATANQGSEATYESGFVIDKFPISRPNLTFSTLTVSNMSPEDSSIYLCSVGGYPNEKLFFGSGTQLSVL.

This rearrangement joins TRBV9 to TRBJ2-7, with 11 bases identical to TRBD2. J gave up 1 base and V 3 bases, and 6 bases lay outside the gene matches. The CDR3 is made up of 16 amino acids. CDR1 SGDLS and CDR2 YYNGEE come from the germline V gene. The CDR3 spells CASSATSGRTSYEQYF. CDR3 in DNA: TGTGCCAGCAGCGCTACTAGCGGGAGAACATCCTACGAGCAGTACTTC.

DNA for the CDR3: TGTGCCAGCAGCCGAGGCGCTTTTGAGTTGCAGTTCTTC. Encoded protein: CASSRGAFELQFF. The chain carries TRBV7-2 and TRBJ2-1; D is unclear. This CDR3 is built from 13 residues. Trimming took off 5 bases at V and 12 bases at J, with 17 bases between the two ends. Germline V lookup: CDR1 SGHTA, CDR2 FQGNSA.

This clone was detected only a few times. This chain connects TRBV6-5 to TRBJ1-5, with D possibly matching TRBD1 (5 bases). The CDR3 consists of 16 residues. CDR1 and CDR2 from the germline V gene are MNHEY and SVGAGI. V lost 0 bases to trimming and J lost 6 bases, with 15 bases between them. CDR3: CASSYSMGGGGQPQHF. The CDR3 DNA follows: TGTGCCAGCAGTTACTCCATGGGTGGGGGGGGTCAGCCCCAGCATTTT.

The chain couples TRBV19 to TRBJ2-7, with a possible D match to TRBD2 (5 bases). Between the trimmed V and J ends, which lost 5 bases and 6 bases, there was a span of 26 bases. The germline V gene encodes CDR1 LNHDA and CDR2 SQIVND (reference sequence). The length of the CDR3 is 17 residues. The CDR3 spells CASSANKPGLWAREQYF. The DNA for the CDR3 is TGTGCCAGTAGTGCGAACAAACCAGGACTGTGGGCACGCGAGCAGTACTTC. The full variable domain, rest sourced from reference TRBV19 and TRBJ2-7, is DGGITQSPKYLFRKEGQNVTLSCEQNLNHDAMYWYRQDPGQGLRLIYYSQIVNDFQKGDIAEGYSVSREKKESFPLTVTSAQKNPTAFYLCASSANKPGLWAREQYFGPGTRLTVT.

In this sample, this clone turned up once. The V gene is TRBV15, the J gene TRBJ2-2; tentatively, D is TRBD2 (6 bases). Germline V CDR1 and CDR2: LNHNV, YYDKDF (reference sequence). V lost 5 bases to trimming and J lost 1 base, with 11 bases between them. The CDR3 consists of 15 residues. CDR3 residues: CATSWSGGNTGELFF. The CDR3 nucleotides are TGTGCCACCAGCTGGTCCGGGGGGAACACCGGGGAGCTGTTTTTT.

This chain joins TRBV29-1 and TRBJ1-4; D is undetermined. In germline, CDR1 is SQVTM, CDR2 ANQGSEA. V gave up 6 bases and J gave up 3 bases, with 8 bases separating them. The CDR3 is made up of 12 amino acids. CDR3 protein: CSVTEANEKLFF. DNA for the CDR3: TGCAGCGTCACTGAGGCTAATGAAAAACTGTTTTTT.

The chain joins TRBV27 to TRBJ1-1; TRBD1 might be the D (6 bases). Germline-derived CDR1 and CDR2 are MNHEY and SMNVEV (reference sequence). This CDR3 region has 13 residues. V lost 5 bases and J 2 bases, leaving 9 bases between the germline ends. As DNA, the CDR3 is TGTGCCAGCAGTCACGGGACAAACACTGAAGCTTTCTTT. Amino acid sequence: CASSHGTNTEAFF.

The chain joins TRBV5-4 to TRBJ2-5; weak D call: TRBD2 (6 bases). V lost 1 base and J 1 base, leaving 11 bases between the germline ends. Germline V gene lookup returns CDR1 SGHNT and CDR2 YYREEE (reference sequence). This CDR3 contains 15 residues. CDR3 region: CASSLYGSPQETQYF. As DNA, the CDR3 is TGTGCCAGCAGCTTGTACGGGAGTCCCCAAGAGACCCAGTACTTC. The variable domain in full, completed from reference TRBV5-4 and TRBJ2-5, reads ETGVTQSPTHLIKTRGQQVTLRCSSQSGHNTVSWYQQALGQGPQFIFQYYREEENGRGNFPPRFSGLQFPNYSSELNVNALELDDSALYLCASSLYGSPQETQYFGPGTRLLVL.

This clone was observed a single time. This sequence joins TRBV13 and TRBJ2-1, with 10 bases matching TRBD1. CDR1 and CDR2 from the germline V gene are PRHDT and FYEKMQ (reference sequence). Trimming took 2 bases from V and 3 from J; bases not matched to a gene: 7. The CDR3 has 17 amino acids. This CDR3 is CASSLMTGTGVYNEQFF. CDR3 in DNA: TGTGCCAGCAGCTTAATGACCGGGACAGGGGTCTACAATGAGCAGTTCTTC.

In the case of this clone: This is likely a read error, given that the CDR3 carries no conserved phenylalanine or tryptophan at its end. The gene calls are TRBV4-1 and TRBJ1-4, with 8 bases matching TRBD1. The trim removed 0 bases at V and 5 bases at J, leaving 8 bases unmatched. Germline V gene lookup returns CDR1 MGHRA and CDR2 YSYEKL. This CDR3 contains 17 residues. CDR3 DNA sequence: TGCGCCAGCAGCCAAGATCTCTCAGACAGGGGAAATGAAAAACTGTTTCTT. Amino acids: CASSQDLSDRGNEKLFL.

This clone was seen only once. This chain uses TRBV19 with TRBJ1-2; perhaps TRBD1 as D (5 bases). Germline lookup yields CDR1 LNHDA and CDR2 SQIVND (reference sequence). The CDR3 has 16 amino acids. Trimming took off 4 bases at V and 4 bases at J, with 19 bases between the two ends. CDR3 sequence: CASSRGLLRRSYGYTF. DNA of the CDR3: TGTGCCAGTAGTAGGGGACTTCTCAGGCGATCCTATGGCTACACCTTC.

The genes are TRBV5-5 and TRBJ2-7; D remains unclear. V shed 4 bases and J shed 2 bases, with 16 bases lying between them. Germline loops: CDR1 SGHKS, CDR2 YYEKEE (reference sequence). The CDR3 covers 15 residues. The CDR3 loop is CASSPLLGRAYEQYF. The CDR3, as DNA: TGTGCCAGCAGCCCGCTATTGGGCAGAGCCTACGAGCAGTACTTC.

This chain uses TRBV10-3 with TRBJ2-3, with 8 positions matching TRBD1. V gave up 9 bases and J gave up 6 bases; unmatched junction bases: 11. Germline assignment: CDR1 ENHRY and CDR2 SYGVKD. The CDR3 contains 14 residues. CDR3 nucleotides: TGTGCCATGAGACAGGGGTTAAGGACCGATACGCAGTATTTT. Translated: CAMRQGLRTDTQYF.

V is TRBV28 and J is TRBJ2-2; a possible D gene is TRBD2 (5 bases). Germline-derived CDR1 and CDR2 are MDHEN and SYDVKM. The germline V and J ends were trimmed by 3 bases and 2 bases, with 10 bases remaining between them. CDR3 length equals 15 residues. Here the CDR3 DNA reads TGTGCCAGCAGTTTCGCGGGCCTAAACACCGGGGAGCTGTTTTTT. This translates into CASSFAGLNTGELFF.

This clone was found once. The chain has TRBV14 and TRBJ2-7; 7 nucleotides line up with TRBD1. The junction had 7 bases not matched to a gene; V was cut back by 3 bases and J by 2 bases. This CDR3 comprises 15 residues. CDR1 is SGHDN and CDR2 is FVKESK in the germline V gene. The CDR3 spells CASSQTGLTPYEQYF. As DNA, the CDR3 is TGTGCCAGCAGCCAGACAGGGCTCACCCCCTACGAGCAGTACTTC.

The V gene is TRBV28, the J gene TRBJ1-5; 7 bases are a match to TRBD1. The CDR3 has 14 residues. Germline CDR1 is MDHEN and CDR2 is SYDVKM. The junction had 6 bases not matched to a gene; V was cut back by 7 bases and J by 3 bases. The CDR3 nucleotides are TGTGCCAGCACTCCGGACAGGCACAATCAGCCCCAGCATTTT. Protein: CASTPDRHNQPQHF.

This rearrangement joins TRBV11-3 to TRBJ2-2; D gene unclear. The germline CDR1 and CDR2 sequences are SGHNT and YENEEA. The CDR3 has 14 residues. V shed 2 bases and J shed 7 bases, with 11 bases lying between them. The CDR3 protein is CASSLWQPGGELFF. The DNA of the CDR3 is TGTGCCAGCAGCTTATGGCAGCCGGGCGGGGAGCTGTTTTTT.

The chain employs TRBV14 and TRBJ2-1, with TRBD2 matching over 9 bases. The CDR3 is 15 residues long. Germline V gene sequence: CDR1 SGHDN, CDR2 FVKESK. The V segment lost 4 bases and the J segment 9 bases; nucleotides outside the gene matches: 10. CDR3 sequence (DNA): TGTGCCAGCAGCCTCCAATTAGCGGGAGTTAGTGAGCAGTTCTTC. It specifies CASSLQLAGVSEQFF.

The rearrangement joins TRBV5-4 to TRBJ2-5; D is undetermined. V shed 4 bases and J shed 3 bases, with 13 bases lying between them. CDR3 length: 14 residues. Germline V lookup: CDR1 SGHNT, CDR2 YYREEE (reference sequence). The DNA for the CDR3 is TGTGCCAGCAGCCGCCCATCTCAGGAAGAGACCCAGTACTTC. Amino acid sequence: CASSRPSQEETQYF.

The genes are TRBV7-9 and TRBJ2-7; D is uncertain. This CDR3 comprises 11 residues. In germline, CDR1 is SEHNR, CDR2 FQNEAQ (reference sequence). The V end was cut by 5 bases, the J end by 3 bases, with 5 bases between. For the CDR3, the DNA is TGTGCCAGCAGCCAGGACTACGAGCAGTACTTC. Protein sequence: CASSQDYEQYF.

The rearrangement joins TRBV6-1 to TRBJ2-3; tentative D call: TRBD2 (7 bases). Germline assignment: CDR1 MNHNS and CDR2 SASEGT. The CDR3 covers 13 residues. The germline V and J ends were trimmed by 11 bases and 6 bases, with 18 bases remaining between them. CDR3 amino acids: CAAAGGPGDTQYF. The CDR3 DNA follows: TGTGCCGCTGCCGGGGGGCCGGGGGATACGCAGTATTTT.

The gene calls are TRBV27 and TRBJ2-2; 7 bases line up with TRBD2. The CDR3 is made up of 16 amino acids. J gave up 3 bases and V 2 bases, and 6 bases lay outside the gene matches. Germline CDR1 and CDR2: MNHEY and SMNVEV (reference sequence). CDR3 nucleotides: TGTGCCAGCAGTTTAGGAGGCGGGGGACACACCGGGGAGCTGTTTTTT. Protein product: CASSLGGGGHTGELFF.